The entry below describes one T cell receptor (beta chain). The naive CD8 fraction comprised CD45RO-negative cells positively selected for CCR7 and excluded terminally differentiated effector memory CD45RA+ cells. Genomic DNA of each subset was evenly split across several immunoSEQ plates. Original processing methods: Junction-only sequences produced by ImmunoSEQ had no quality scores, so filtering differed. Repertoires were generated with immunoSEQ multiplex PCR, while TCRdb's copy carries only in-frame clones and drops some. That table is the source of V, J and clone size, and D and trimming were worked out from the DNA. The top ten clones hold 0.9% to 1.4% of a sample with millions of clones, approximately 94% of them seen once. The source of the sample is a study of shared clonotypes between healthy human individuals. CDR1 ENHRY and CDR2 SYGVKD come from the germline V gene. This CDR3 spans 17 amino acids. V lost 0 bases and J 4 bases, leaving 17 bases between the germline ends.

Sequenced material: naive CD8+ T cells sorted from blood. This receptor was identified in a man between 18 and 35 years old in good health. The chain recombines TRBV10-3 with TRBJ2-3; possibly TRBD2 for D (6 bases). CDR3 nucleotides: TGTGCCATCAGTGAGTCGGAGGCTCCATTAGCGGCAGATACGCAGTATTTT. This codes for CAISESEAPLAADTQYF.